The clone carrying this T cell receptor (beta chain) was seen a few times. Antigen: not known. Cells stained for CD3, CD4, CD8, CD45RA and CD27 were sorted into four subsets. This sample is drawn from a study of naive and memory T cell subsets. The CDR3 has 13 amino acids. Germline CDR1 and CDR2: MNHEY and SVGAGI. V lost 0 bases to trimming and J lost 7 bases; unmatched junction nucleotides: 2. Study-wide results and limits: The power law exponent of TCR abundance differed between naive and memory cells. In CD4 and CD8 cells, diversity dropped from naive through EMRA. A few larger clonotypes appeared in naive repertoires, especially CD8, possibly memory cells re-expressing CD45RA.

Two oligonucleotides, mixed equimolar, formed the beta constant-region primer covering TRBC1 and TRBC2. The ligated cDNA underwent four PCR rounds using SP2 and nested alpha and beta constant-region primers. TCRdb called the UMI-ligation and nested PCR reads again in MiXCR, with one record for every CDR3 protein. The repertoire holds over 110,000 distinct CDR3 sequences, with approximately 18% as singletons. Sequencing was carried out using naive CD8+ T cells from blood. The chain links TRBV6-5 to TRBJ1-1, with 7 bases that match TRBD1. The clonotype was recovered from a human donor in good health. The CDR3 here is CASSYSQGDEAFF. The CDR3 bases are TGTGCCAGCAGTTACTCGCAGGGGGATGAAGCTTTCTTT.